This note documents a single TCR beta chain sequence. What it binds is unknown. The entry originates in a study of circulating and synovial CD4+ cells in juvenile arthritis. Findings and caveats of the study: The pathogenic-like versus bulk T cell difference escaped Vbeta family analysis.

Sequencing was performed with immunoSEQ multiplex PCR; in TCRdb, only in-frame clones are kept and a portion is missing. The table records fewer than 35,000 clones, around 93% of them present only once. Germline V gives CDR1 MDHEN, CDR2 SYDVKM. Deletions cut 2 bases from V and 1 base from J, with 11 bases between. CDR3 length equals 15 residues. This TCR was sampled from a human donor with juvenile idiopathic arthritis. The source material was CD4+ T cells from blood. The rearrangement joins TRBV28 to TRBJ1-1; a weak D match, TRBD1 (5 bases). The CDR3 protein is CASSLRTPSNTEAFF. For the CDR3, the DNA is TGTGCCAGCAGTTTAAGGACACCTTCGAACACTGAAGCTTTCTTT.